A single T cell receptor beta chain is shown here with its context. The data originate from a study of blood T cell repertoires in COVID-19. Study at large: Some COVID-19 samples were acute and others convalescent; all came from the United States, Italy and Spain. In each case, the material was cDNA or gDNA derived from T cells, B-cell-depleted T cells, or PBMCs.

CDR3 size: 16 residues. V was clipped by 0 bases and J by 3 bases; unmatched bases: 5. Per the germline V gene, CDR1 is MGHRA and CDR2 is YSYEKL. Source study methods: Reference gene primer amplification gave nucleated cell count estimates. Profiling relied on immunoSEQ multiplex PCR, and the TCRdb table lists in-frame clones only, not all of them. The D gene and trimming were derived from the DNA, and the V and J assignments and clone size from that table. The sample has under 150,000 clones, 85% seen once. Assignment of participants to cohorts was predicated upon participant-reported clinical history.

Sequenced material: PBMCs or T cells enriched from blood (not recorded which). The TCR was taken from a woman between 35 and 50 years old who had recovered from COVID-19. The V gene is TRBV4-1, the J gene TRBJ2-7, with TRBD2 matching over 10 bases. The CDR3 sequence is CASSQEGTSEHYEQYF. The CDR3 nucleotides read TGCGCCAGCAGCCAAGAGGGGACTAGCGAACACTACGAGCAGTACTTC.